This T cell receptor beta chain derives from a study of T cells in Graves' hyperthyroidism and ophthalmopathy (dated by TCRdb to between 2018 and 2021). Turning to the overall study: Peripheral blood samples were taken at the time of initial diagnosis, prior to any treatment. To identify TCR V-J signatures that set the groups apart, the researchers used a discovery cohort of 100 patients, made up of 40 to 45 with Graves' ophthalmopathy and 57 with stable Graves' hyperthyroidism. Prospective prediction of ophthalmopathy was tested in an independent validation cohort of fewer than 20 hyperthyroidism patients and around 16 patients who later progressed to ophthalmopathy. The approximately 98 discovery patients were randomly divided into training and test sets at a 7:3 ratio. In addition, the study compared T-cell repertoires in thyroid tissue and in blood from about 6 Graves' hyperthyroidism patients. Following sampling, methimazole starting at 30 mg daily was given to hyperthyroidism patients, and high-dose intravenous methylprednisolone was given to ophthalmopathy patients. The paper reports TCR Vbeta CDR3 sequencing of 130 to 150 peripheral blood samples: 43 ophthalmopathy, over 70 hyperthyroidism and around 17 progressor patients.

Amplification of TCR beta CDR3 regions was carried out from RNA transcripts. The TCR CDR3 was subjected to a first round of RT-PCR using the HTBI primer set and the Qiagen OneStep RT-PCR kit. A second multiplex PCR round built the libraries, followed by size selection and purification. Sequencing of the libraries was done on an Illumina HiSeq2000 using paired-end 100 bp reads. As for how the authors treated the data: SOAPnuke was used to process the raw data, with reads discarded if the reads contained adapters or uncalled bases, had a mean Phred below 15, or lacked an exact constant-primer or identifier match. High-quality paired reads were merged with COPE v1.2.5, and unique nucleotide sequences were defined as clonotypes. Clonotypes were aligned to IMGT TRBV, TRBD and TRBJ reference segments using MiTCR v1.1. Only V-J combinations with frequency above 0.0001, covering 99.2% of repertoires, were analysed. The TCS score was defined as F50 (clonal expansion) divided by E x V (chaos), with BLOSUM62-based TCRdist calculated between CDR3 peptides within each V-J. Welch's t-statistics and random forest reduced 500 to 650 V-J features to around 14, which were used in a naive Bayes classifier (R e1071). Starting from the raw public reads, TCRdb applied fastp trimming at Q25, assembled clones with MiXCR and retained in-frame beta chains. For every CDR3 protein sequence, its rows merge into one entry that carries the most common genes and DNA. The V and J calls come from TCRdb's annotation, not from the publication. The sample records over 650,000 distinct CDR3 sequences, 16% of which are singletons. Jointly, the top ten make up under 8.5% of the sample.

Graves' hyperthyroidism was defined as stable when no progression to ophthalmopathy occurred over 18 months of follow-up. Hyperthyroidism patients were newly diagnosed, had a disease duration of under 2 months, and were aged 18 to 65 years. Any patient with an uncontrolled infection, another autoimmune disease, pregnancy or lactation was excluded. Diagnoses were based on clinical symptoms, serum thyroxine and TRAb, thyroid ultrasound and orbital computed tomography. Ficoll-Paque density gradient centrifugation was used to isolate PBMCs from 8.5 to 10 ml of fresh peripheral blood. Trizol reagent was used to extract total RNA, and RNA quality was then checked on an Agilent 2100 Bioanalyzer. This clonotype showed up many times. Its antigen has not been determined. Per-base qualities were not stored, and no clone one base away is much larger. Here is what the overall study found, with its caveats: Blood samples also contained most of the expanded thyroid clonotypes (frequency above 0.001), which suggests that blood repertoires may reflect thyroid immune responses. In validation, the model predicted progression to ophthalmopathy a median of roughly 6.2 months before onset, with 65% to 71% sensitivity and almost 75% specificity. No statistical method was used to set the sample size in advance, and investigators knew the group allocation. In cross-validation, a model built on a 13 V-J signature told ophthalmopathy apart from stable hyperthyroidism with about 90% sensitivity and roughly 82% specificity, and in testing the same model reached 80%/75%.

The germline V end is reduced by 6 bases and the J end by 4 bases; junction bases left unmatched: 11. Measured from the cysteine to the phenylalanine, the CDR3 is 15 residues long. The CDR3 DNA has 45 bases and is translated from base 1. The CDR1 and CDR2 encoded by the germline V gene are MNHNS and SASEGT. The chain joins TRBV6-1 to TRBJ1-1; 7 central nucleotides agree with TRBD1. The sample taken for sequencing was blood. The receptor was isolated from a man aged 18 to 30 with Graves' hyperthyroidism. The nucleotide sequence is given as TGTGCCAGCAGCCCGGACAGGCTCCTGGGCACTGAAGCTTTCTTT. It encodes CASSPDRLLGTEAFF.